This T cell receptor beta chain was retrieved from a study of T cells in Graves' hyperthyroidism and ophthalmopathy. Overall study results and limits: Most thyroid clonotypes that were expanded above 0.001 also turned up in blood.

At least ten counts were recorded for this clonotype. What it binds is unknown. Germline V CDR1 and CDR2: SGDLS, YYNGEE. The CDR3 is made up of 13 amino acids. The ends were cut back, 3 bases at V and 5 bases at J, with 12 bases in the middle. Researchers amplified the TCR beta CDR3 regions from RNA transcripts. In the first-round RT-PCR of the TCR CDR3, the HTBI primer set was used. TCRdb reprocessed the multiplex PCR reads via MiXCR and lists one record per CDR3 protein. The data show about 400,000 distinct CDR3 sequences, with 15% to 17% seen just once and around 30% held by the top ten. Blood dates from first hyperthyroidism diagnosis, before any ophthalmopathy symptoms.

Sample: blood. The origin of this receptor is a woman aged 18-35 years with Graves' hyperthyroidism that later progressed to Graves' ophthalmopathy. The gene calls are TRBV9 and TRBJ2-7; D call uncertain. The CDR3 sequence: CASSETSRNEQYF. The CDR3 coding sequence is TGTGCCAGCAGCGAGACGTCCCGAAACGAGCAGTACTTC.